This T cell receptor (beta chain) emerged from a study of T cell responses to AZD1222 COVID-19 vaccine. Study summary: Analysis merged second doses at about 4 or about 12 weeks. Study-level points and caveats: Only after the peak T cell response were repertoires sampled. Just six people given AZD1222 tested seropositive at baseline.

To note about this clone: Antigen: not known.

Produced via immunoSEQ multiplex PCR; TCRdb's table is partial and in-frame only. Here the sample spans more than 85,000 clones, 82% being singletons. Trimming left V 12 bases short and J 4 bases short, with 14 bases between. CDR3 length: 13 amino acids. The germline V gene has CDR1 KGHDR and CDR2 SFDVKD. This specimen consisted of peripheral blood, obtained on day 0 of AZD1222 vaccination. This chain joins TRBV24-1 and TRBJ1-4; the D gene is possibly TRBD1 (5 bases). This clonotype was sampled from an adult in good health. CDR3 amino acids: CAGDSSLNEKLFF. CDR3 DNA sequence: TGTGCCGGAGACAGTTCTCTTAATGAAAAACTGTTTTTT.